These 17 T cell receptor beta chains share one sample of origin, sequenced in a study of blood T cell repertoires in COVID-19. Produced via immunoSEQ multiplex PCR; TCRdb's table is partial and in-frame only. This sample has around 140,000 clones, with roughly 79% found just once. The sample taken for sequencing was peripheral blood. The source of these receptors is a woman aged 55-70 years with active or convalescent COVID-19.

This clone was detected a few times. This rearrangement joins TRBV10-1 to TRBJ1-3; 10 bases agree with TRBD1. Germline loops: CDR1 WNHNN, CDR2 SYGVQD (reference sequence). The CDR3 length is 17 residues. V was clipped by 3 bases and J by 0 bases; unmatched bases: 5. The CDR3 region has the DNA TGCGCCAGCAGTGACCGGACAGGGGGTCCCTCTGGAAACACCATATATTTT. Translating gives CASSDRTGGPSGNTIYF.

The chain carries TRBV3-1 (or the pseudogene TRBV3-2) and TRBJ2-7; possibly TRBD1 for D (7 bases). The germline CDR1 and CDR2 sequences are LGHDT and YNNKEL (reference sequence). V was shortened by 0 bases and J by 0 bases, with 15 bases between the two germline ends. This CDR3 spans 17 amino acids. As DNA, the CDR3 is TGTGCCAGCAGCCAAGATGGGAGGACAGGTAGCTCCTACGAGCAGTACTTC. Amino acids: CASSQDGRTGSSYEQYF.

The V call is TRBV6-5, the J call TRBJ2-3; D might be TRBD2 (6 bases). The CDR3 covers 13 residues. Looked up from germline, CDR1 is MNHEY and CDR2 is SVGAGI. V shed 8 bases and J shed 4 bases, with 13 bases lying between them. Here the CDR3 DNA reads TGTGCCAGCCGGGACTCCACGCCAGATACGCAGTATTTT. Protein: CASRDSTPDTQYF.

The chain carries TRBV11-2 and TRBJ1-1; D is undetermined. Trimming took 4 bases from V and 3 from J, leaving 12 bases between them. Germline V CDR1 and CDR2: SGHAT, FQNNGV. CDR3 length: 14 amino acids. The DNA of the CDR3 is TGTGCCAGCAGCTCCCGAATGGGAGACACTGAAGCTTTCTTT. It encodes CASSSRMGDTEAFF.

The genes are TRBV5-1 and TRBJ2-5, with a possible D match to TRBD2 (6 bases). Germline assignment: CDR1 SGHRS and CDR2 YFSETQ. This CDR3 has 15 amino acids. Trimming shortened V by 3 bases and J by 2 bases, and 14 bases separated the two germline ends. This chain's CDR3 is CASSSEGRIQETQYF. CDR3 bases: TGCGCCAGCAGCTCGGAGGGACGGATTCAAGAGACCCAGTACTTC.

This clone was recorded only once. The chain joins TRBV10-3 to TRBJ2-5; D is perhaps TRBD1 (5 bases). CDR3 length: 12 amino acids. Trimming removed 11 bases at V and 3 bases at J, with 13 bases between. Germline CDR1 and CDR2: ENHRY and SYGVKD. The CDR3 DNA is TGTGCCTCGCGGACATCGGAAGAGACCCAGTACTTC. It encodes CASRTSEETQYF.

This clone was counted only a few times. This rearrangement joins TRBV14 to TRBJ2-4; TRBD2 aligns across 9 bases. The V gene's germline CDR1 is SGHDN and CDR2 FVKESK. With V trimmed by 0 bases and J by 9 bases, 9 bases remained unmatched. This CDR3 region has 16 residues. Here the CDR3 reads CASSQDVTSGRGIQYF. In nucleotides, the CDR3 is TGTGCCAGCAGCCAAGATGTGACTAGCGGTCGGGGCATTCAGTACTTC.

The chain recombines TRBV6-6 with TRBJ1-1, with D tentatively TRBD1 (6 bases). The CDR3 runs to 15 residues. Germline V CDR1 and CDR2: MNHNY, SVGAGI (reference sequence). Trimming removed 5 bases from V and 0 bases from J, with 13 bases in between. CDR3 bases: TGTGCCAGCAGTCTACAGGGCGGCATGAACACTGAAGCTTTCTTT. As protein: CASSLQGGMNTEAFF.

The chain carries TRBV3-1 (or the pseudogene TRBV3-2) and TRBJ2-3; the match to TRBD2 covers 10 bases. V gave up 0 bases and J gave up 0 bases; unmatched junction bases: 3. The CDR3 is made up of 17 amino acids. The germline V gene encodes CDR1 LGHDT and CDR2 YNNKEL (reference sequence). CDR3 coding DNA: TGTGCCAGCAGCCAAGATCGACTAGCGGGTAGCACAGATACGCAGTATTTT. Translating it yields CASSQDRLAGSTDTQYF.

This chain uses TRBV5-1 with TRBJ1-1; D call uncertain. Germline V CDR1 and CDR2: SGHRS, YFSETQ. CDR3 length: 15 residues. V lost 0 bases and J 4 bases, leaving 13 bases between the germline ends. CDR3 sequence: CASSLEAGRSTEAFF. The CDR3 nucleotides are TGCGCCAGCAGCTTGGAGGCAGGTAGGTCCACTGAAGCTTTCTTT.

The genes are TRBV6-5 and TRBJ1-2; no definite D call. The germline V gene has CDR1 MNHEY and CDR2 SVGAGI. V shed 6 bases and J shed 2 bases, with 10 bases lying between them. The CDR3 spans 13 residues. CDR3 sequence: CASSFDTNYGYTF. In nucleotides, the CDR3 is TGTGCCAGCAGCTTCGACACGAACTATGGCTACACCTTC.

The chain combines TRBV5-5 with TRBJ1-2; D is unclear. V lost 1 base to trimming and J lost 4 bases, with 14 bases between them. CDR1 and CDR2 from the germline V gene are SGHKS and YYEKEE (reference sequence). CDR3 size: 15 residues. CDR3 sequence (DNA): TGTGCCAGCAGCTTGATGGGAGGGCTCTCCTATGGCTACACCTTC. Its protein is CASSLMGGLSYGYTF. The variable domain in full, completed from reference TRBV5-5 and TRBJ1-2, reads DAGVTQSPTHLIKTRGQQVTLRCSPISGHKSVSWYQQVLGQGPQFIFQYYEKEERGRGNFPDRFSARQFPNYSSELNVNALLLGDSALYLCASSLMGGLSYGYTFGSGTRLTVV.

CDR3 loop: CASSEIQGSTDTQYF. DNA for the CDR3: TGTGCCAGCAGTGAGATACAGGGGAGTACAGATACGCAGTATTTT. This chain joins TRBV6-1 and TRBJ2-3; TRBD1 matches at 7 bases. J was trimmed by 3 bases and V by 3 bases; bases with no gene match: 6. In germline, CDR1 is MNHNS, CDR2 SASEGT. The CDR3 is 15 residues long.

CDR3 loop: CASSLAVGGSREQYF. As DNA, the CDR3 is TGTGCCAGCAGCTTAGCAGTAGGCGGGAGCCGCGAGCAGTACTTC. The rearrangement joins TRBV7-2 to TRBJ2-7; TRBD2 aligns across 7 bases. This CDR3 is built from 15 residues. The V gene end was trimmed by 0 bases and the J gene end by 6 bases; junction bases not matched to a gene: 8. Germline V gene sequence: CDR1 SGHTA, CDR2 FQGNSA.

The genes are TRBV30 and TRBJ1-5, with TRBD1 matching over 9 bases. V was pared by 5 bases and J by 7 bases, with 9 bases of the junction left unmatched. The CDR3 is 14 residues long. Germline loops: CDR1 GTSNPN, CDR2 SVGIG (reference sequence). The CDR3 coding sequence is TGTGCCTGGTCCATAACAGGGGGCGGCCAGCCCCAGCATTTT. Translated, it gives CAWSITGGGQPQHF. Full variable domain (rest looked up from reference TRBV30 and TRBJ1-5): SQTIHQWPATLVQPVGSPLSLECTVEGTSNPNLYWYRQAAGRGLQLLFYSVGIGQISSEVPQNLSASRPQDRQFILSSKKLLLSDSGFYLCAWSITGGGQPQHFGDGTRLSIL.

A single count supports this clone. This chain links TRBV6-6 with TRBJ2-1, with D possibly TRBD1 on 5 matching bases. The CDR3 is 14 amino acids. V lost 6 bases to trimming and J lost 8 bases, with 17 bases between them. In germline, CDR1 is MNHNY, CDR2 SVGAGI (reference sequence). DNA of the CDR3: TGTGCCAGCAGCCTAACTGACAGCCCTGATGAGCAGTTCTTC. Protein product: CASSLTDSPDEQFF.

The J gene is TRBJ2-1, the V gene TRBV28, with D tentatively TRBD2 (6 bases). This CDR3 is 15 amino acids long. V was shortened by 8 bases and J by 4 bases, with 18 bases between the two germline ends. CDR1 is MDHEN and CDR2 is SYDVKM in the germline V gene. The CDR3 DNA sequence: TGTGCCAGCCGGCAGGCGGGGACCCCATACAATGAGCAGTTCTTC. Residues: CASRQAGTPYNEQFF.